This is a list of T cell receptor beta chains from one sample in a study of CD8+CD57+ T cells in acquired aplastic anemia. Via MiXCR, TCRdb re-called the reads, giving one row per CDR3 protein. The sample gives 310,000 or so distinct CDR3 sequences, 56% of which show up once; approximately 1.3% is in the top ten. What was sequenced was sorted CD4+, CD8+, or CD8+CD57+ T cells (not recorded which) from PBMCs. These receptors originate from a human donor with aplastic anemia. Both conserved end residues are part of each CDR3. The order of the fields is D gene, V gene, clone size, J gene, CDR3 DNA, CDR3 protein. The D gene is left open where the match is weak. Clone sizes are given selectively: once, few, many, or a class where the clone is expanded.

>.|TRBV29-1|few|TRBJ2-7
TGCAGCGTTTCGGGACAACAGAGCACCTACGAGCAGTACTTC
CSVSGQQSTYEQYF
>TRBD1|TRBV7-2|.|TRBJ1-2
TGTGCCAGCAGCCTAGAGACAGGGGGTCGTAACTATGGCTACACCTTC
CASSLETGGRNYGYTF
>.|TRBV19|.|TRBJ2-7
TGTGCCAGTAGTATTGTCGCAGGGACGGGGTACGAGCAGTACTTC
CASSIVAGTGYEQYF
>.|TRBV2|many|TRBJ1-1
TGTGCCAGCAAGTTTGGGGAGAACACTGAAGCTTTCTTT
CASKFGENTEAFF
>TRBD1|TRBV7-9|.|TRBJ1-6
TGTGCCAGCAGCCCTGGGGACAGGAGAAATTCACCCCTCCACTTT
CASSPGDRRNSPLHF
>.|TRBV20-1|.|TRBJ2-5
TGCAGTGCTGTAATCCAGGGCCAGCGGGAGACCCAGTACTTC
CSAVIQGQRETQYF
>TRBD2|TRBV5-8|many|TRBJ2-7
TGTGCCAGCAGCACGGGGGGCAGCGGGAGGGCTGGAGAGCAGTACTTC
CASSTGGSGRAGEQYF
>TRBD1|TRBV7-9|.|TRBJ2-2
TGTGCCAGCAGCGCGGGACAGGGGCTCGGCGGGGAGCTGCTTTTT
CASSAGQGLGGELLF
>TRBD1|TRBV12-3/TRBV12-4|.|TRBJ1-2
TGTGCCAGCAGTTTAGACGGGACAGGGAATGGCTACACCTTC
CASSLDGTGNGYTF
>TRBD2|TRBV7-3|.|TRBJ2-5
TGTGCCAGCAGCTTAGAAGTGAATAGCGGGAGAGTCCAAGAGACCCAGTACTTC
CASSLEVNSGRVQETQYF
>.|TRBV6-6|.|TRBJ2-7
TGTGCCAGCAGTTCCCCAACCACCTACGAGCAGTACTTC
CASSSPTTYEQYF
>TRBD2|TRBV10-3|many|TRBJ2-3
TGTGCCATCAGTGAGTCGACGGGACTAGCGTCGGGAGATACGCAGTATTTT
CAISESTGLASGDTQYF
>.|TRBV7-9|.|TRBJ2-7
TGTGCCAGCAGCTTTTTTTACGTGGTTGGAACCTACGAGCAGTACTTC
CASSFFYVVGTYEQYF
>TRBD2|TRBV20-1|once|TRBJ2-7
TGCAGTGCTAGAGCCGGGACTAGCCAGAACGAGCAGTACTTC
CSARAGTSQNEQYF
>TRBD2|TRBV15|.|TRBJ2-7
TGTGCCACCAGCAGAGATCTGGTAGCGGGATCCTACGGGCAGTACTTC
CATSRDLVAGSYGQYF
>.|TRBV7-8|many|TRBJ1-2
TGTGCCAGCAGCGACCACCGGGACTCCCTAAACTATGGCTACACCTTC
CASSDHRDSLNYGYTF
>.|TRBV19|.|TRBJ1-6
TGTGCCAGTAGCAGGGGACCGTTTAATTCACCCCTCCACTTT
CASSRGPFNSPLHF
>TRBD1|TRBV7-8|once|TRBJ1-4
TGTGCCAGCAGCCAAGACCGGACAGGGCGGGATGAAAAACTGTTTTTT
CASSQDRTGRDEKLFF
>TRBD2|TRBV20-1|.|TRBJ2-3
TGCAGTGCTGACCTAGCGGGAGGCGCAGATACGCAGTATTTT
CSADLAGGADTQYF
>TRBD1|TRBV18|.|TRBJ2-5
TGTGCCAGCTCACCACGGGTCATCACAGGGGGCGCGGGAGAGACCCAGTACTTC
CASSPRVITGGAGETQYF
>TRBD1|TRBV5-1|many|TRBJ2-5
TGCGCCAGCAGCTCGCTTGGACAGGGCCAAGAGACCCAGTACTTC
CASSSLGQGQETQYF
>.|TRBV6-8|.|TRBJ2-7
TGTGCCAGCGGCGGGACACCGTACGAGCAGTACTTC
CASGGTPYEQYF
>TRBD2|TRBV24-1|.|TRBJ2-1
TGTGCCAGCAGTTTATCTAGCGGGGGGGCGCGAAATGAGCAGTTCTTC
CASSLSSGGARNEQFF
>.|TRBV5-1|many|TRBJ1-2
TGCGCCAGCAGCCGCCAAGACACCTCGGGCTACACCTTC
CASSRQDTSGYTF
>.|TRBV19|medium-sized|TRBJ1-6
TGTGCCAGTAGTATTGGGGAATGGAGGTCACCCCTCCACTTT
CASSIGEWRSPLHF
>TRBD1|TRBV4-2|.|TRBJ1-6
TGTGCCAGCACCCCCGGGACAGATAATTCACCCCTCCACTTT
CASTPGTDNSPLHF
>.|TRBV19|.|TRBJ2-7
TGTGCCAGTAGTATAGGATGGGGTGGGGTCTACGAGCAGTACTTC
CASSIGWGGVYEQYF
>.|TRBV7-8|.|TRBJ2-5
TGTGCCAGTAGCGCACTAGAGACCCAGTGCTTC
CASSALETQCF
>.|TRBV7-3|.|TRBJ2-1
TGTGCCAGCAGCTTAGGGTTCCGGGCCGACTACAATGAGCAGTTCTTC
CASSLGFRADYNEQFF
>.|TRBV14|.|TRBJ2-7
TGTGCCAGCAGCCATGGAGTTTTAGTAGGGACCCCCTACGAGCAGTACTTC
CASSHGVLVGTPYEQYF
>.|TRBV9|.|TRBJ1-1
TGTGCCAGCAGCGGCAGATCCTCAACTTGGAACAATGAAGCTTTCTTT
CASSGRSSTWNNEAFF